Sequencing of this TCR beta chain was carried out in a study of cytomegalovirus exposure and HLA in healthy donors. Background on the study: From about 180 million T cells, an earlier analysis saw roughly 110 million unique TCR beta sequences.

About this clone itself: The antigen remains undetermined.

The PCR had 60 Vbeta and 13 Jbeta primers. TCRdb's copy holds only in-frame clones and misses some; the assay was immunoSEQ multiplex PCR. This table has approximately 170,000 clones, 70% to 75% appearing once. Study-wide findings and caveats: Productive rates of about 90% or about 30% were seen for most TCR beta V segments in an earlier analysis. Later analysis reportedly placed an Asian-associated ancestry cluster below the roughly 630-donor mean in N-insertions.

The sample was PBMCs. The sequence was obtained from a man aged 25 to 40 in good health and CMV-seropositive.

The CDR3 DNA sequence: TGTGCCAGCAGCGTAGGTGGGACAGTTCTTAACTATGGCTACACCTTC. It yields the protein CASSVGGTVLNYGYTF. This chain connects TRBV9 to TRBJ1-2, with 7 positions matching TRBD1. Germline trimming cut 0 bases from V and 1 base from J; bases unmatched to any gene: 6. The CDR3 covers 16 residues. Germline lookup yields CDR1 SGDLS and CDR2 YYNGEE.